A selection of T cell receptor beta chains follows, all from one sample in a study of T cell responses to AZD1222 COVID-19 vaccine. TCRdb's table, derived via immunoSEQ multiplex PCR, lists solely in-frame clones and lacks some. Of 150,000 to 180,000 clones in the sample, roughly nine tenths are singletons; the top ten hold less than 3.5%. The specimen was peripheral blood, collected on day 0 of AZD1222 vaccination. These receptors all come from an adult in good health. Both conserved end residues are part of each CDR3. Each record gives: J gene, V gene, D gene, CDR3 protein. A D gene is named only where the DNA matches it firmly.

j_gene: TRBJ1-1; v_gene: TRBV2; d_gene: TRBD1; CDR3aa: CASGQGPEAFF
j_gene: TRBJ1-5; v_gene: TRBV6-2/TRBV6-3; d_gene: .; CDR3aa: CASSKGPARASNQPQHF
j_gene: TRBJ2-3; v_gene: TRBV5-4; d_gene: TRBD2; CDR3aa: CASSMGGTSGGMDTQYF
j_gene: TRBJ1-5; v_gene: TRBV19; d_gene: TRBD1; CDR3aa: CASSETGARSQPQHF
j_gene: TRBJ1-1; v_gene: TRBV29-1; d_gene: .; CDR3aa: CSVTPRAGTEAFF
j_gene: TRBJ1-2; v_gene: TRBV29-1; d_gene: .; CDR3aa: CSTADSYYGYTF
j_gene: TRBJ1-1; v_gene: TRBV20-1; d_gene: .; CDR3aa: CSASIGTVNTEAFF
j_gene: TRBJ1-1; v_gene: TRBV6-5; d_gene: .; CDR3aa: CASIWGKNTEAFF
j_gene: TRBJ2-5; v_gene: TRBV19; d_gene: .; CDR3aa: CASSIAGGGETQYF
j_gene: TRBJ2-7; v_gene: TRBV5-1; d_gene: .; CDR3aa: CASSSGAMAGYEQYF
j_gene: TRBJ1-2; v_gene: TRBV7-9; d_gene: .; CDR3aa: CASSQSTGLTNYGYTF
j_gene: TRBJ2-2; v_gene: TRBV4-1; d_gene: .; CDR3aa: CASSPQYGGELFF
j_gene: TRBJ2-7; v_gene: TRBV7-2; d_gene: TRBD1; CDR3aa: CASSFTGVYEQYF
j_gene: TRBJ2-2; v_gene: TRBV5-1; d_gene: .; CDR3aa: CASSLTSSGRTGELFF
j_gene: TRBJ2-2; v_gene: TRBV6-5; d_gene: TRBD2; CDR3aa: CASTLAGGRTGELFF
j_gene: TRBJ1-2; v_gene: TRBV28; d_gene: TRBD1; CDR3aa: CASSFGGQNYGYTF
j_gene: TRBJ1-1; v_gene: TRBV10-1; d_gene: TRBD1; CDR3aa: CASSESTGSMNTEAFF
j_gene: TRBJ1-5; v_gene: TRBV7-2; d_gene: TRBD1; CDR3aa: CASSTGAGQPQHF
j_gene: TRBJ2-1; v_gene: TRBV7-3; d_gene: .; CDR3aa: CASSPEAARFNEQFF
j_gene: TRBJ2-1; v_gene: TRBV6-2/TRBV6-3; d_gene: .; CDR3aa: CASSLTYNEQFF
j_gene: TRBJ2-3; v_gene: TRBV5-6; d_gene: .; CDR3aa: CASSLNADTQYF
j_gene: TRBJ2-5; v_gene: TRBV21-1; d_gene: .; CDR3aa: CASKGGRETQYF
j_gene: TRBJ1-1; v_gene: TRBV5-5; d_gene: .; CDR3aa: CASSWDIMNTEAFF
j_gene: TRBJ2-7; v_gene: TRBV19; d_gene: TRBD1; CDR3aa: CASRGQGVYEQYF
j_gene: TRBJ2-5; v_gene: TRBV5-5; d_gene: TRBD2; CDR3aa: CASSQIGGLVGETQYF
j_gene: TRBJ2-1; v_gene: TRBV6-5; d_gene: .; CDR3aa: CASSYGRTYNEQFF
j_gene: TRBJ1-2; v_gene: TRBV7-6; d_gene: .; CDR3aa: CASSLRWDYGYTF
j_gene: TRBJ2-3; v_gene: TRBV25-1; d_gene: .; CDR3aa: CASASGTDTQYF
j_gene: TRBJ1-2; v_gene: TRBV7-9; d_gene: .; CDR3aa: CASSSDRTTNYGYTF
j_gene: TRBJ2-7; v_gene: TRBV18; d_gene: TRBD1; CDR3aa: CASTGQRSTYEQYF
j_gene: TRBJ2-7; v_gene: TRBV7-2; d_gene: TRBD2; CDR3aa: CASSSGGFYYEQYF
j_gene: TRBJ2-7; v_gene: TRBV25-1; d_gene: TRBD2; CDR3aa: CASSDPGTSGYEQYF
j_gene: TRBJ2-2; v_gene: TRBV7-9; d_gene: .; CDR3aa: CASTPSGLNTGELFF
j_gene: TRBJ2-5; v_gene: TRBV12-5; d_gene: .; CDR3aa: CASGRPPEDGGETQYF
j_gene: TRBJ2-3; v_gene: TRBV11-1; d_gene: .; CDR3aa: CASSTGTDTQYF
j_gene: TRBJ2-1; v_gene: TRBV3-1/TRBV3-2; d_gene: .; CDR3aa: CASSQRGSSYNEQFF
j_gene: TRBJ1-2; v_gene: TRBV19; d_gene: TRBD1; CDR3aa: CASSMGQINYGYTF
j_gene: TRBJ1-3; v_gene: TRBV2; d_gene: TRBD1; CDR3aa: CASSESKGTGRSGNTIYF
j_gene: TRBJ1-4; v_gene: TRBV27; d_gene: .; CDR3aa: CASSQTSTNEKLFF
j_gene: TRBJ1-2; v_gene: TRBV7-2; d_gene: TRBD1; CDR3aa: CASSLEGTGPVLYGYTF
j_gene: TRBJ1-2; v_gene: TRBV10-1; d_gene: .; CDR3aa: CASSGTLGGYTF
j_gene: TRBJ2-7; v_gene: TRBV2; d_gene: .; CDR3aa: CANRELGSYEQYF
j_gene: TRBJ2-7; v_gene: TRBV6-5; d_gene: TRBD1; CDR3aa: CASRGTGFYEQYF
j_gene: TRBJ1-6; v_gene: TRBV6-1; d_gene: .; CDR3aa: CASSGAGGGSNSPLHF
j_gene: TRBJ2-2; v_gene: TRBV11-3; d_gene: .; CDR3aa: CASSRDGGTGELFF
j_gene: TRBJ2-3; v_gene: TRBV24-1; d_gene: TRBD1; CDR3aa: CATSSGDRASDTQYF
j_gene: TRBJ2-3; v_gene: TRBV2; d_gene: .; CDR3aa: CASSYQGSDTQYF
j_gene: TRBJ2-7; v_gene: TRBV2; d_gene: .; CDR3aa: CAISHRDYEQYF
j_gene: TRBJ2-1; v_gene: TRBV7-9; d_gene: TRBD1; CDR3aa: CASSPGTGERNEQFF
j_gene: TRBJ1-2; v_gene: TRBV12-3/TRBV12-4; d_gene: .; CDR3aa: CASSRDRPYGYTF
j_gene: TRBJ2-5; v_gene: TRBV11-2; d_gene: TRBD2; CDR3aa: CASSSGLAGETQYF
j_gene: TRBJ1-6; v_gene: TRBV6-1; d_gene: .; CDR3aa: CASSELRSSYNSPLHF
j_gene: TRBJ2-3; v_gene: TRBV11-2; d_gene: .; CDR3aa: CARVGATDTQYF